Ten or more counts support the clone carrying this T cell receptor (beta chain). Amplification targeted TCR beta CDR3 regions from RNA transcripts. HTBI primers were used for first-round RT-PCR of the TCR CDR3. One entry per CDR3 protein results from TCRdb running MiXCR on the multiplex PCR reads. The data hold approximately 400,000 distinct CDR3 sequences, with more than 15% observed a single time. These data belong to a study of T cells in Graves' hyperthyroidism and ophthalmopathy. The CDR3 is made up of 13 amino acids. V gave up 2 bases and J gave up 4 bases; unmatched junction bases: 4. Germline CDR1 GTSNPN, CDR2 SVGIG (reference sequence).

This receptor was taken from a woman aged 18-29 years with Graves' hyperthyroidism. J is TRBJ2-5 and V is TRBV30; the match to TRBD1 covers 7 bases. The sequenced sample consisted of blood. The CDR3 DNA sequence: TGTGCCTGGAGTCGGGACAGACGAGAGACCCAGTACTTC. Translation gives CAWSRDRRETQYF. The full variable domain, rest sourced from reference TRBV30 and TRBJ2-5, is SQTIHQWPATLVQPVGSPLSLECTVEGTSNPNLYWYRQAAGRGLQLLFYSVGIGQISSEVPQNLSASRPQDRQFILSSKKLLLSDSGFYLCAWSRDRRETQYFGPGTRLLVL.